This T cell receptor (beta chain) was observed in a study of identical twins. Template switching created a universal primer site, and the cDNA included unique molecular identifiers. TCRdb used MiXCR to reprocess the 5' RACE reads, holding one entry per CDR3 protein. The sample records approximately 680,000 distinct CDR3 sequences, 7% to 7.5% being singletons. This clonotype occurred many times. Germline V gene lookup returns CDR1 SGHRS and CDR2 YFSETQ. The V gene end was trimmed by 0 bases and the J gene end by 0 bases; junction bases not matched to a gene: 5. There are 18 residues in the CDR3. This sample was also put to use in a study of yellow fever vaccine responses in identical twins.

The sample taken for sequencing was PBMCs. The rearrangement joins TRBV5-1 to TRBJ2-3; 12 bases are a match to TRBD2. This receptor was identified in a woman between 18 and 29 years old in good health. CDR3 bases: TGCGCCAGCAGCTTGGAGACTAGCGGGGGCACAAGCACAGATACGCAGTATTTT. This gives the protein CASSLETSGGTSTDTQYF.